A selection of T cell receptor beta chains follows, all from one sample in a study of T cell responses to AZD1222 COVID-19 vaccine. Sequenced by immunoSEQ multiplex PCR; TCRdb stores in-frame clones only, minus some. The sample has some 170,000 clones, about nine tenths seen once. The sample in question was peripheral blood, obtained 28 days after the second dose of the MenACWY control vaccine. These receptors were collected from an adult who received the MenACWY meningococcal vaccine as a control. The CDR3 runs from the conserved cysteine through the conserved F or W. D genes are given only for firm matches. Clone size is given for some rows only: seen once, a few or many times, or a class if the clone is expanded.

j_call: TRBJ2-3; v_call: TRBV3-1/TRBV3-2; clone_size: -; d_call: TRBD1; cdr3_aa: CASSQVGGQGAADTQYF; cdr3_nt: TGTGCCAGCAGCCAAGTGGGGGGACAGGGGGCCGCAGATACGCAGTATTTT
j_call: TRBJ2-5; v_call: TRBV9; clone_size: -; d_call: TRBD2; cdr3_aa: CASSVVRSGGIETQYF; cdr3_nt: TGTGCCAGCAGCGTAGTAAGGTCGGGAGGTATAGAGACCCAGTACTTC
j_call: TRBJ1-2; v_call: TRBV10-3; clone_size: -; d_call: TRBD1; cdr3_aa: CAISDANQGDDYGYTF; cdr3_nt: TGTGCCATCAGTGACGCCAACCAGGGGGACGACTATGGCTACACCTTC
j_call: TRBJ2-7; v_call: TRBV28; clone_size: once; d_call: TRBD2; cdr3_aa: CASSFGSSGTYEQYF; cdr3_nt: TGTGCCAGCAGTTTTGGGTCTAGCGGGACGTACGAGCAGTACTTC
j_call: TRBJ1-6; v_call: TRBV18; clone_size: -; d_call: -; cdr3_aa: CASSPRGDSPLHF; cdr3_nt: TGTGCCAGCTCACCACGGGGTGATTCACCCCTCCACTTT
j_call: TRBJ1-5; v_call: TRBV4-2; clone_size: -; d_call: -; cdr3_aa: CASSQDVGQPQHF; cdr3_nt: TGTGCCAGCAGCCAAGATGTAGGACAGCCCCAGCATTTT
j_call: TRBJ1-5; v_call: TRBV30; clone_size: -; d_call: -; cdr3_aa: CAWSVLDSNQPQHF; cdr3_nt: TGTGCCTGGAGTGTACTGGATTCTAATCAGCCCCAGCATTTT
j_call: TRBJ1-1; v_call: TRBV5-4; clone_size: -; d_call: -; cdr3_aa: CASRKESMINAEAFF; cdr3_nt: TGTGCCAGCAGAAAGGAATCCATGATTAACGCTGAAGCTTTCTTT
j_call: TRBJ2-7; v_call: TRBV5-1; clone_size: -; d_call: TRBD2; cdr3_aa: CASGGLAGGTYEQYF; cdr3_nt: TGCGCCAGCGGAGGACTAGCGGGAGGGACGTACGAGCAGTACTTC
j_call: TRBJ1-2; v_call: TRBV7-2; clone_size: -; d_call: TRBD1; cdr3_aa: CASSLAGTGRGYTF; cdr3_nt: TGTGCCAGCAGCTTAGCCGGGACAGGGCGCGGCTACACCTTC
j_call: TRBJ2-2; v_call: TRBV7-9; clone_size: -; d_call: -; cdr3_aa: CASSPQLSTNTGELFF; cdr3_nt: TGTGCCAGCAGCCCTCAATTAAGTACGAACACCGGGGAGCTGTTTTTT
j_call: TRBJ2-2; v_call: TRBV24-1; clone_size: -; d_call: -; cdr3_aa: CATRGFGTGELFF; cdr3_nt: TGTGCCACCCGCGGCTTCGGTACCGGGGAGCTGTTTTTT
j_call: TRBJ1-5; v_call: TRBV10-3; clone_size: -; d_call: -; cdr3_aa: CAISNRGQPQHF; cdr3_nt: TGTGCCATCAGCAATAGGGGACAGCCCCAGCATTTT